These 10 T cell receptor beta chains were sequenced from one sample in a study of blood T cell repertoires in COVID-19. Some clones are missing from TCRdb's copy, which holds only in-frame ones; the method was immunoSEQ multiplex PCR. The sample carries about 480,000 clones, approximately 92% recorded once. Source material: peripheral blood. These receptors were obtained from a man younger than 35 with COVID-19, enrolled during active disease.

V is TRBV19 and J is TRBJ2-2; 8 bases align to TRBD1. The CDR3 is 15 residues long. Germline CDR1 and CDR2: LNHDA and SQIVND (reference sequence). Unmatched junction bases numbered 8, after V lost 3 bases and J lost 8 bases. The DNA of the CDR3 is TGTGCCAGTAGTATCGGTGGCAGGGGGCGAGGGGAGCTGTTTTTT. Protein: CASSIGGRGRGELFF.

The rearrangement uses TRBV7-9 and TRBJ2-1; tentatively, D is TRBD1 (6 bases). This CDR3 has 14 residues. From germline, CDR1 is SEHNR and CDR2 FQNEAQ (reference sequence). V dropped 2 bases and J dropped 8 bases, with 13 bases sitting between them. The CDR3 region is CASSLQGSSDEQFF. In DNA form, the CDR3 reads TGTGCCAGCAGCTTACAGGGGTCGAGCGATGAGCAGTTCTTC.

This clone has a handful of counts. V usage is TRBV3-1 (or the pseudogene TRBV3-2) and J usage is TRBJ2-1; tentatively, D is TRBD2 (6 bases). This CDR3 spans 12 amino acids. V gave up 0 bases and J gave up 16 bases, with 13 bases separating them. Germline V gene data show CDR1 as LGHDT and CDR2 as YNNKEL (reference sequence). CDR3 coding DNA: TGTGCCAGCAGCCAAGATATTAACGGACTATTCTTC. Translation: CASSQDINGLFF.

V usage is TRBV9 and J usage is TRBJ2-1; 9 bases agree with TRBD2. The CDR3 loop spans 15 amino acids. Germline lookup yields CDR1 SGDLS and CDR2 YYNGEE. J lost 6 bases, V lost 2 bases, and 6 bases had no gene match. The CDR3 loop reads CASSVSGGIGNEQFF. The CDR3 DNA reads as TGTGCCAGCAGCGTCAGCGGGGGGATAGGCAATGAGCAGTTCTTC.

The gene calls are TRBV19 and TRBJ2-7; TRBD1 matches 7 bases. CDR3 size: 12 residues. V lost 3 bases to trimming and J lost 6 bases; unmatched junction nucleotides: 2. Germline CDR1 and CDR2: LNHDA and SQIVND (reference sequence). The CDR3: CASSIDRAEQYF. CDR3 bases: TGTGCCAGTAGTATTGACAGGGCCGAGCAGTACTTC.

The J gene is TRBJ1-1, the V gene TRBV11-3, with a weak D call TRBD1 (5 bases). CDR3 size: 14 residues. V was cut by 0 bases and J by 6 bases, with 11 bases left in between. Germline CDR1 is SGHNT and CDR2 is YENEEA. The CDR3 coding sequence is TGTGCCAGCAGCTTAGATATCAGGGAGGCTGAAGCTTTCTTT. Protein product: CASSLDIREAEAFF.

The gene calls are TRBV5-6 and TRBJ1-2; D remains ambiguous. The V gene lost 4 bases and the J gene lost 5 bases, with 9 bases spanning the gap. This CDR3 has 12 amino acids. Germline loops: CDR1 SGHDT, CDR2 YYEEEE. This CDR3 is CASSLRGYGYTF. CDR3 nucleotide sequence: TGTGCCAGCAGCCTTCGGGGTTATGGCTACACCTTC.

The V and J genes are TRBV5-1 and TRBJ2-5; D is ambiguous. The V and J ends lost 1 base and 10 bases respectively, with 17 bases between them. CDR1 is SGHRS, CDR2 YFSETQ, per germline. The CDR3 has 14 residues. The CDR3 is CASSLSPTSSGQYF. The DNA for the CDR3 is TGCGCCAGCAGCTTGTCCCCCACCTCGAGTGGCCAGTACTTC.

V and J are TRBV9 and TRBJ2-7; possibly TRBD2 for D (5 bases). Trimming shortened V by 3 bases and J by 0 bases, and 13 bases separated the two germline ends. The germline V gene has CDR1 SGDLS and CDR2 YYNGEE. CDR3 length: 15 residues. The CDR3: CASSASTGVSYEQYF. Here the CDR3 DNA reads TGTGCCAGCAGCGCCTCGACCGGGGTCTCCTACGAGCAGTACTTC.

The CDR3 region is CASSLTGGNSPLHF. CDR3 DNA sequence: TGTGCCAGCAGTTTGACCGGGGGGAACTCACCCCTCCACTTT. This chain joins TRBV6-6 and TRBJ1-6; maybe TRBD1 (5 bases). The germline V gene encodes CDR1 MNHNY and CDR2 SVGAGI (reference sequence). V lost 4 bases to trimming and J lost 10 bases, with 14 bases between them. The CDR3 sequence is 14 residues long.